The rows below give T cell receptor beta chains drawn from one sample of a study of cytomegalovirus exposure and HLA in healthy donors. Method: immunoSEQ multiplex PCR; TCRdb's copy keeps in-frame clones and lacks some. The sample lists 170,000 or so clones, around 81% occurring once. Specimen: PBMCs. All receptors come from a woman aged 30 to 39 in good health and CMV-seronegative. Each CDR3 is given with its conserved first and last residue. Fields, in order: D gene, V gene, clone size, J gene, CDR3 protein, CDR3 DNA. The D gene is left open where the match is weak. The listing skips clone size in some rows; elsewhere it reads once, few, many or a size class.

d_call: -
v_call: TRBV7-9
clone_size: -
j_call: TRBJ1-2
cdr3_aa: CSSSLITGPNYGYTF
cdr3_nt: TGTTCCAGCAGCTTAATTACAGGGCCCAACTATGGCTACACCTTC

d_call: TRBD2
v_call: TRBV28
clone_size: once
j_call: TRBJ2-7
cdr3_aa: CASSHRTSGADEQYF
cdr3_nt: TGTGCCAGCAGTCACAGGACTAGCGGGGCGGACGAGCAGTACTTC

d_call: -
v_call: TRBV21-1
clone_size: -
j_call: TRBJ2-5
cdr3_aa: CASSKEGAVGETQYF
cdr3_nt: TGTGCCAGCAGCAAAGAAGGGGCGGTTGGCGAGACCCAGTACTTC

d_call: TRBD2
v_call: TRBV7-6
clone_size: -
j_call: TRBJ2-1
cdr3_aa: CASSLRLAGPYNEQFF
cdr3_nt: TGTGCCAGCAGCTTAAGACTAGCGGGCCCCTACAATGAGCAGTTCTTC

d_call: -
v_call: TRBV6-6
clone_size: -
j_call: TRBJ2-3
cdr3_aa: CASSYYTGTDTQYF
cdr3_nt: TGTGCCAGCAGTTACTATACGGGCACAGATACGCAGTATTTT

d_call: TRBD1
v_call: TRBV6-1
clone_size: -
j_call: TRBJ2-2
cdr3_aa: CASRYRGAGELFF
cdr3_nt: TGTGCCAGCAGGTACAGGGGTGCCGGGGAGCTGTTTTTT

d_call: -
v_call: TRBV29-1
clone_size: -
j_call: TRBJ2-7
cdr3_aa: CSGGQSYEQYF
cdr3_nt: TGCAGCGGTGGACAATCCTACGAGCAGTACTTC

d_call: -
v_call: TRBV7-2
clone_size: -
j_call: TRBJ2-7
cdr3_aa: CASSLAGDSRYEQYF
cdr3_nt: TGTGCCAGCAGCTTAGCAGGGGATAGTCGCTACGAGCAGTACTTC

d_call: -
v_call: TRBV11-2
clone_size: -
j_call: TRBJ2-7
cdr3_aa: CASSLGRSYEQYF
cdr3_nt: TGTGCCAGCAGCTTAGGACGGAGCTACGAGCAGTACTTC

d_call: TRBD1
v_call: TRBV27
clone_size: -
j_call: TRBJ2-7
cdr3_aa: CASSWGTGRSYEQYF
cdr3_nt: TGCGCCAGCAGTTGGGGGACAGGGCGCTCCTACGAGCAGTACTTC

d_call: -
v_call: TRBV28
clone_size: -
j_call: TRBJ2-3
cdr3_aa: CASTVLGSTDTQYF
cdr3_nt: TGTGCCAGCACCGTACTAGGAAGCACAGATACGCAGTATTTT

d_call: -
v_call: TRBV7-8
clone_size: -
j_call: TRBJ1-2
cdr3_aa: CASSLVNGENYGYTF
cdr3_nt: TGTGCCAGCAGCTTAGTTAACGGAGAAAACTATGGCTACACCTTC

d_call: TRBD2
v_call: TRBV29-1
clone_size: -
j_call: TRBJ2-7
cdr3_aa: CSVDGLAGEGYEQYF
cdr3_nt: TGCAGCGTTGACGGACTAGCGGGAGAGGGCTACGAGCAGTACTTC

d_call: TRBD2
v_call: TRBV7-3
clone_size: once
j_call: TRBJ2-3
cdr3_aa: CASSQQRESANWLGDTQYF
cdr3_nt: TGTGCCAGCAGCCAGCAGCGGGAGTCGGCTAATTGGCTTGGGGATACGCAGTATTTT

d_call: TRBD1
v_call: TRBV4-1
clone_size: -
j_call: TRBJ1-2
cdr3_aa: CASSQDHGTGYGYTF
cdr3_nt: TGCGCCAGCAGCCAAGACCACGGGACAGGATATGGCTACACCTTC

d_call: TRBD1
v_call: TRBV7-9
clone_size: few
j_call: TRBJ2-1
cdr3_aa: CASSLRQGAVDEQFF
cdr3_nt: TGTGCCAGCAGCTTGCGACAGGGGGCGGTGGATGAGCAGTTCTTC

d_call: -
v_call: TRBV6-1
clone_size: -
j_call: TRBJ2-7
cdr3_aa: CASSEDIAAEQYF
cdr3_nt: TGTGCCAGCAGTGAAGATATAGCGGCCGAGCAGTACTTC

d_call: TRBD2
v_call: TRBV5-1
clone_size: -
j_call: TRBJ2-1
cdr3_aa: CASSLAAREGLNEQFF
cdr3_nt: TGCGCCAGCAGCTTGGCCGCGCGGGAGGGACTCAATGAGCAGTTCTTC

d_call: TRBD1
v_call: TRBV19
clone_size: -
j_call: TRBJ2-7
cdr3_aa: CASSKTGTGVYEQYF
cdr3_nt: TGTGCCAGTAGTAAGACCGGGACAGGGGTCTACGAGCAGTACTTC

d_call: TRBD1
v_call: TRBV6-5
clone_size: -
j_call: TRBJ1-1
cdr3_aa: CASRGQGETEAFF
cdr3_nt: TGTGCCAGCAGGGGACAGGGGGAGACTGAAGCTTTCTTT

d_call: -
v_call: TRBV28
clone_size: -
j_call: TRBJ2-1
cdr3_aa: CASSLRNEQFF
cdr3_nt: TGTGCCAGCAGTCTACGCAATGAGCAGTTCTTC

d_call: -
v_call: TRBV28
clone_size: -
j_call: TRBJ2-1
cdr3_aa: CAEGGIPYNEQFF
cdr3_nt: TGTGCCGAGGGGGGGATACCCTACAATGAGCAGTTCTTC

d_call: TRBD2
v_call: TRBV11-3
clone_size: few
j_call: TRBJ2-1
cdr3_aa: CASSSLAGATNEQFF
cdr3_nt: TGTGCCAGCAGCTCCCTAGCGGGAGCCACCAATGAGCAGTTCTTC

d_call: TRBD2
v_call: TRBV7-2
clone_size: -
j_call: TRBJ2-5
cdr3_aa: CASSRQTSVQETQYF
cdr3_nt: TGTGCCAGCAGCCGTCAGACTAGCGTCCAAGAGACCCAGTACTTC

d_call: TRBD1
v_call: TRBV28
clone_size: -
j_call: TRBJ2-7
cdr3_aa: CASTAGTGSYEQYF
cdr3_nt: TGTGCCAGCACGGCCGGGACAGGGAGTTACGAGCAGTACTTC

d_call: TRBD1
v_call: TRBV7-2
clone_size: -
j_call: TRBJ1-4
cdr3_aa: CASSDPDRVGEKLFF
cdr3_nt: TGTGCCAGCAGCGACCCTGACAGGGTGGGAGAAAAACTGTTTTTT

d_call: -
v_call: TRBV5-6
clone_size: -
j_call: TRBJ2-2
cdr3_aa: CASSLQGGTGELFF
cdr3_nt: TGTGCCAGCAGCTTACAGGGGGGGACCGGGGAGCTGTTTTTT

d_call: -
v_call: TRBV6-6
clone_size: -
j_call: TRBJ1-1
cdr3_aa: CASSPQGINTEAFF
cdr3_nt: TGTGCCAGCAGTCCCCAGGGGATTAACACTGAAGCTTTCTTT

d_call: -
v_call: TRBV10-2
clone_size: -
j_call: TRBJ1-5
cdr3_aa: CASSVGGANQPQHF
cdr3_nt: TGCGCCAGCAGTGTCGGAGGGGCCAATCAGCCCCAGCATTTT

d_call: -
v_call: TRBV2
clone_size: -
j_call: TRBJ2-5
cdr3_aa: CASSVAGGQETQYF
cdr3_nt: TGTGCCAGCAGTGTAGCCGGGGGTCAAGAGACCCAGTACTTC

d_call: -
v_call: TRBV21-1
clone_size: -
j_call: TRBJ2-1
cdr3_aa: CASSNPGTGIGSYNEQFF
cdr3_nt: TGTGCCAGCAGCAATCCCGGGACAGGGATAGGCTCCTACAATGAGCAGTTCTTC

d_call: TRBD1
v_call: TRBV4-1
clone_size: few
j_call: TRBJ2-3
cdr3_aa: CASSQGLSTGGTDTQYF
cdr3_nt: TGCGCCAGCAGCCAAGGGCTATCGACAGGGGGCACAGATACGCAGTATTTT

d_call: TRBD2
v_call: TRBV5-1
clone_size: few
j_call: TRBJ2-1
cdr3_aa: CASSVAGGTNEQFF
cdr3_nt: TGCGCCAGCAGCGTAGCGGGGGGAACTAATGAGCAGTTCTTC

d_call: TRBD1
v_call: TRBV27
clone_size: -
j_call: TRBJ1-6
cdr3_aa: CASSPRDSNNSPLHF
cdr3_nt: TGTGCCAGCAGTCCAAGGGACAGTAATAATTCACCCCTCCACTTT

d_call: TRBD2
v_call: TRBV6-5
clone_size: -
j_call: TRBJ2-7
cdr3_aa: CASSYSGGGGYEQYF
cdr3_nt: TGTGCCAGCAGTTACTCGGGCGGGGGAGGCTACGAGCAGTACTTC

d_call: TRBD2
v_call: TRBV28
clone_size: -
j_call: TRBJ2-5
cdr3_aa: CATEGTSVDF
cdr3_nt: TGTGCCACTGAAGGGACTAGCGTGGACTTC

d_call: TRBD2
v_call: TRBV5-1
clone_size: -
j_call: TRBJ2-5
cdr3_aa: CASSRTSGGETQYF
cdr3_nt: TGCGCCAGCAGCCGGACTAGCGGGGGAGAGACCCAGTACTTC

d_call: TRBD1
v_call: TRBV27
clone_size: -
j_call: TRBJ1-1
cdr3_aa: CASRLWTGSSTEAFF
cdr3_nt: TGTGCCAGCAGACTATGGACAGGGTCATCCACTGAAGCTTTCTTT

d_call: TRBD2
v_call: TRBV9
clone_size: -
j_call: TRBJ2-2
cdr3_aa: CASSPHGGAGELFF
cdr3_nt: TGTGCCAGCAGCCCCCACGGGGGGGCCGGGGAGCTGTTTTTT

d_call: -
v_call: TRBV5-1
clone_size: -
j_call: TRBJ2-5
cdr3_aa: CASSPTDPRGETQYF
cdr3_nt: TGCGCCAGCAGCCCCACAGACCCCCGAGGGGAGACCCAGTACTTC

d_call: -
v_call: TRBV28
clone_size: few
j_call: TRBJ2-3
cdr3_aa: CASKRTSSSTDTQYF
cdr3_nt: TGTGCCAGCAAAAGGACAAGCTCTAGCACAGATACGCAGTATTTT

d_call: -
v_call: TRBV5-6
clone_size: -
j_call: TRBJ1-4
cdr3_aa: CASSSAAQGRTNEKLFF
cdr3_nt: TGTGCCAGCAGCTCGGCGGCCCAGGGGAGAACTAATGAAAAACTGTTTTTT

d_call: TRBD1
v_call: TRBV9
clone_size: -
j_call: TRBJ1-1
cdr3_aa: CASSGSISGGWNTEAFF
cdr3_nt: TGTGCCAGCAGCGGGTCGATTTCAGGGGGCTGGAACACTGAAGCTTTCTTT

d_call: TRBD1
v_call: TRBV28
clone_size: once
j_call: TRBJ1-3
cdr3_aa: CASSKQGALELTIYF
cdr3_nt: TGTGCCAGCAGTAAACAGGGGGCGCTCGAGTTGACCATATATTTT

d_call: TRBD1
v_call: TRBV11-2
clone_size: -
j_call: TRBJ2-3
cdr3_aa: CASSLAGGSADTQYF
cdr3_nt: TGTGCCAGCAGCTTAGCAGGGGGTTCTGCAGATACGCAGTATTTT

d_call: -
v_call: TRBV11-2
clone_size: -
j_call: TRBJ1-2
cdr3_aa: CASSLSDRNYGYTF
cdr3_nt: TGTGCCAGCAGCTTATCCGACAGGAACTATGGCTACACCTTC

d_call: TRBD2
v_call: TRBV7-3
clone_size: -
j_call: TRBJ2-2
cdr3_aa: CASSLGREASGELFF
cdr3_nt: TGTGCCAGCAGCTTGGGGCGGGAGGCCTCGGGGGAGCTGTTTTTT

d_call: TRBD2
v_call: TRBV2
clone_size: -
j_call: TRBJ2-3
cdr3_aa: CASSDALAGAHSQYF
cdr3_nt: TGTGCCAGCAGTGATGCGCTAGCGGGGGCCCACTCGCAGTATTTT

d_call: -
v_call: TRBV28
clone_size: -
j_call: TRBJ1-1
cdr3_aa: CASSLRRWTEAFF
cdr3_nt: TGTGCCAGCAGTTTACGTCGGTGGACTGAAGCTTTCTTT

d_call: -
v_call: TRBV11-3
clone_size: few
j_call: TRBJ2-7
cdr3_aa: CASSLGGRGYEQYF
cdr3_nt: TGTGCCAGCAGCCTAGGCGGACGGGGCTACGAGCAGTACTTC

d_call: TRBD1
v_call: TRBV11-3
clone_size: -
j_call: TRBJ2-5
cdr3_aa: CASSDRQGQETQYF
cdr3_nt: TGTGCCAGCAGCGACCGACAGGGACAAGAGACCCAGTACTTC

d_call: -
v_call: TRBV4-3
clone_size: few
j_call: TRBJ1-6
cdr3_aa: CASSQTDSYNSPLHF
cdr3_nt: TGCGCCAGCAGCCAAACGGACAGTTATAATTCACCCCTCCACTTT

d_call: -
v_call: TRBV4-1
clone_size: once
j_call: TRBJ1-1
cdr3_aa: CASSQDRTVKGARNTEAFF
cdr3_nt: TGCGCCAGCAGCCAAGATCGAACCGTCAAAGGGGCGCGTAACACTGAAGCTTTCTTT

d_call: -
v_call: TRBV11-2
clone_size: few
j_call: TRBJ2-5
cdr3_aa: CASSLVSPGNQETQYF
cdr3_nt: TGTGCCAGCAGCTTAGTTTCGCCGGGAAACCAAGAGACCCAGTACTTC